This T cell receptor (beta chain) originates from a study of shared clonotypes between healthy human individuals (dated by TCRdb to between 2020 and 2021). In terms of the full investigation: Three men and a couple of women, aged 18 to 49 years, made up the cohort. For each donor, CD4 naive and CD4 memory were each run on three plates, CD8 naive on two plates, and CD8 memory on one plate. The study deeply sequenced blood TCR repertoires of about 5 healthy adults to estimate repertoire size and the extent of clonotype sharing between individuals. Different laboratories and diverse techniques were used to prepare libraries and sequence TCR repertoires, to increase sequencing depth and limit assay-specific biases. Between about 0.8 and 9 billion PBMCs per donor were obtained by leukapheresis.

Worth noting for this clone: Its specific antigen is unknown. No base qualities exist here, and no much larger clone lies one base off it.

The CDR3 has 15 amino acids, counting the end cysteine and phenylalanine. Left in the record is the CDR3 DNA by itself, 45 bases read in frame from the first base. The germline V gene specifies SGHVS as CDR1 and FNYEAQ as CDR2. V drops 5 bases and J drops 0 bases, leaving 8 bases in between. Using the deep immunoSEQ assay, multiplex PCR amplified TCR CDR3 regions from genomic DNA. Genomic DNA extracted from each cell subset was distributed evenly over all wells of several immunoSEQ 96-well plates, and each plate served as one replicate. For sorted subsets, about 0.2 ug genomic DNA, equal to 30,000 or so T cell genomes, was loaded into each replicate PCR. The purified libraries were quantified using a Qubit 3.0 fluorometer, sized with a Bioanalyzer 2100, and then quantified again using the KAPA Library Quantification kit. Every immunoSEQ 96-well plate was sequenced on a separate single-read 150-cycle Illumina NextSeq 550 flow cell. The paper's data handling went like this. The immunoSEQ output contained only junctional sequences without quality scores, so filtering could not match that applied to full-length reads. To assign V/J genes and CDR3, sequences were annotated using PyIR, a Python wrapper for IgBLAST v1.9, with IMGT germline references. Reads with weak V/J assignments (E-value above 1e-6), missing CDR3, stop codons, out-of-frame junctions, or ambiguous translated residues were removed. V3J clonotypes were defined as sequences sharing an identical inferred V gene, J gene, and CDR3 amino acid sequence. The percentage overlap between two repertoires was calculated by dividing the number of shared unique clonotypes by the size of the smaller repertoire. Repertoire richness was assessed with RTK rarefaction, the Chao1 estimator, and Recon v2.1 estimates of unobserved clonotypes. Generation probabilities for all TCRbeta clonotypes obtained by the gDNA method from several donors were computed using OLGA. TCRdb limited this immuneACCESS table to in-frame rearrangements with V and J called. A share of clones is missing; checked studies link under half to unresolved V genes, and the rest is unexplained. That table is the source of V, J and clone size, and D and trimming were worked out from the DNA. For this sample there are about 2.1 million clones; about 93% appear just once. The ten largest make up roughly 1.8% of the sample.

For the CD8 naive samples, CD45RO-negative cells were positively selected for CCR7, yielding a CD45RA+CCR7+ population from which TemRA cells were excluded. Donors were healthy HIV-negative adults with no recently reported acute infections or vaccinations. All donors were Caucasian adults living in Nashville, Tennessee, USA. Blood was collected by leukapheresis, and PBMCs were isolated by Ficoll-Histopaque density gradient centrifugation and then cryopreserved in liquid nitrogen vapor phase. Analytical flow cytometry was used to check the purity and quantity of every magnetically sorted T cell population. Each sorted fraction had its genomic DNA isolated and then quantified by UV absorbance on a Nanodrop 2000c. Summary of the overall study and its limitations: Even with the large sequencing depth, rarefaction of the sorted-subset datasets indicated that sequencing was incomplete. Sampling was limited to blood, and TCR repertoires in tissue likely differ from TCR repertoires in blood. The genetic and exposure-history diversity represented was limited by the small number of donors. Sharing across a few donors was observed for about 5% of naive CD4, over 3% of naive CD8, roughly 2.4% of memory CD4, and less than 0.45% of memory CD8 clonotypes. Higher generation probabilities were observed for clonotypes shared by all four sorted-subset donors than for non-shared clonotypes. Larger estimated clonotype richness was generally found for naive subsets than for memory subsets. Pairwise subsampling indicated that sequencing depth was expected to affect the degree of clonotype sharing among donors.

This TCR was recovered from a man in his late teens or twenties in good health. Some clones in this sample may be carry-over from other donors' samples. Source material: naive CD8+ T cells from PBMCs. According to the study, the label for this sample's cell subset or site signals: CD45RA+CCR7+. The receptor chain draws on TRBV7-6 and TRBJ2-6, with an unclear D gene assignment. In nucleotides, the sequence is TGTGCCAGCAGCCAAAGGGACTCTGGGGCCAACGTCCTGACTTTC. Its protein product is CASSQRDSGANVLTF.